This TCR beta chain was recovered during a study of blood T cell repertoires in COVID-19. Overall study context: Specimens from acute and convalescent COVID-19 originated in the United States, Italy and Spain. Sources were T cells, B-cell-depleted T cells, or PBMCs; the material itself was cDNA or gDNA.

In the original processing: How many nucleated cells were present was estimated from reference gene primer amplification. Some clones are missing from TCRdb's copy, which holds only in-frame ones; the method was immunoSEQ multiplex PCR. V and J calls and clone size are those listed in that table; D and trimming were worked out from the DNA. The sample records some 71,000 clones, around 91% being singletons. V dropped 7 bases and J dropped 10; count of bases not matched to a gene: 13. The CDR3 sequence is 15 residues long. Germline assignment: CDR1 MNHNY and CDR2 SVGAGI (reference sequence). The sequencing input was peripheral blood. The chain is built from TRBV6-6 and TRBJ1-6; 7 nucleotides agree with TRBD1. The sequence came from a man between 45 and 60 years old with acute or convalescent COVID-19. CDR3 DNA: TGTGCCAGCAATTCCCAAGACAGGGTGGGATCACCCCTCCACTTT. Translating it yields CASNSQDRVGSPLHF.